The T cell receptor (beta chain) described here comes from a study of glioma-infiltrating T cells. TCR alpha and beta CDR3 regions were amplified from RNA using iRepertoire nested multiplex PCR. Input was 100-400 ng of tissue mRNA or PBMC total RNA. TCRdb recomputed calls from the multiplex PCR reads with MiXCR, one row per CDR3 protein. The data contain about 200,000 distinct CDR3 sequences, roughly 32% of them singletons. Whole-study findings and limits: Gliomas, especially low-grade, showed above-expected tissue-blood divergence; non-neoplastic patients showed below.

This clonotype was counted many times. What it binds is not known. V gave up 3 bases and J gave up 3 bases; unmatched junction bases: 12. In germline, CDR1 is SGHAT, CDR2 FQNNGV. CDR3 length: 17 amino acids. Input material: glioma tissue, nonneoplastic brain tissue, or PBMCs (not recorded which). The V and J genes are TRBV11-2 and TRBJ2-3; 7 nucleotides agree with TRBD1. The TCR sequence derives from a human donor with low-grade glioma or glioblastoma, undergoing nonglioma brain surgery, or in good health (not recorded which). This CDR3 is CASSLGTAPRGTDTQYF. The CDR3 bases are TGTGCCAGCAGCTTGGGGACAGCCCCCAGGGGGACAGATACGCAGTATTTT.